The 16 T cell receptor beta chains below come from one sample, sequenced in a study of PD-1 blockade in classical Hodgkin lymphoma. Every single patient, without exception, relapsed after autologous stem cell transplantation, and brentuximab vedotin exposure varied. Magnetic negative selection served to purify CD4+ T cells out of PBMCs that had been thawed. The assay was immunoSEQ multiplex PCR, and TCRdb's table has in-frame clones only and misses some. The table includes 25,000 to 35,000 clones, over 75% detected once. The sequenced sample was CD4+ T cells from blood, obtained at baseline. All receptors come from a human donor with classical Hodgkin lymphoma.

The V gene is TRBV5-1, the J gene TRBJ2-5, with 10 bases that match TRBD1. The CDR3 consists of 17 residues. V was pared by 4 bases and J by 0 bases, with 9 bases of the junction left unmatched. CDR1 is SGHRS and CDR2 is YFSETQ in the germline V gene. CDR3: CASSTWTGGTYQETQYF. CDR3 DNA: TGCGCCAGCAGCACCTGGACAGGGGGGACGTACCAAGAGACCCAGTACTTC.

The gene calls are TRBV7-2 and TRBJ2-3; 7 bases line up with TRBD1. The V and J ends lost 3 bases and 1 base, in that order; junction bases with no gene match: 4. The CDR3 consists of 15 residues. Germline V gene lookup returns CDR1 SGHTA and CDR2 FQGNSA. CDR3 DNA: TGTGCCAGCAGCTTTTACAGGGGACGCACAGATACGCAGTATTTT. Its protein product is CASSFYRGRTDTQYF.

The rearrangement links TRBV6-5 to TRBJ1-1, with a possible D match to TRBD1 (5 bases). The CDR3 has 15 residues. V was trimmed by 0 bases and J by 0 bases, leaving 8 bases between them. Germline V gene lookup returns CDR1 MNHEY and CDR2 SVGAGI. As DNA, the CDR3 is TGTGCCAGCAGTTACTCGGGGCAGATGAACACTGAAGCTTTCTTT. Protein sequence: CASSYSGQMNTEAFF.

The chain employs TRBV7-9 and TRBJ2-7, with 16 bases matching TRBD2. Germline V gene sequence: CDR1 SEHNR, CDR2 FQNEAQ (reference sequence). V shed 3 bases and J 12 bases; nucleotides not matched to a gene: 11. The length of the CDR3 is 16 residues. The CDR3 here is CASSFPGLAGGLLRYF. The CDR3 DNA sequence: TGTGCCAGCAGCTTCCCGGGACTAGCGGGAGGGCTGCTTAGGTACTTC.

This chain connects TRBV5-6 to TRBJ1-2, with TRBD1 matching 8 bases. The germline V gene encodes CDR1 SGHDT and CDR2 YYEEEE. The V gene end was trimmed by 4 bases and the J gene end by 4 bases; junction bases not matched to a gene: 12. The length of the CDR3 is 16 residues. CDR3: CASSTMDRAVFYGYTF. CDR3 sequence (DNA): TGTGCCAGCAGCACAATGGACAGGGCCGTCTTCTATGGCTACACCTTC.

In its sample, this clone was seen once. The CDR3 region has the DNA TGTGCCAGCAGTCCTAGAGACAATCAGCCCCAGCATTTT. It yields the protein CASSPRDNQPQHF. The V gene is TRBV6-5, the J gene TRBJ1-5; D uncertain. The V end lost 5 bases, the J end lost 3 bases, and 8 bases lay between the germline ends. In germline, CDR1 is MNHEY, CDR2 SVGAGI. The CDR3 sequence is 13 residues long.

The chain combines TRBV18 with TRBJ2-5, with D possibly matching TRBD2 (6 bases). The germline V gene encodes CDR1 KGHSH and CDR2 LQKENI. This CDR3 has 16 amino acids. V dropped 3 bases and J dropped 4 bases, with 18 bases sitting between them. For the CDR3, the DNA is TGTGCCAGCTCACCCGGTAGCAACATCGGGAGAGAGACCCAGTACTTC. Protein product: CASSPGSNIGRETQYF.

This chain links TRBV5-4 with TRBJ2-3; the match to TRBD2 covers 9 bases. From germline, CDR1 is SGHNT and CDR2 YYREEE (reference sequence). This CDR3 contains 15 residues. The V gene end was trimmed by 2 bases and the J gene end by 2 bases; junction bases not matched to a gene: 3. Here the CDR3 DNA reads TGTGCCAGCAGCTTTAGGACTAGCGCCACAGATACGCAGTATTTT. Translation: CASSFRTSATDTQYF.

The chain uses TRBV10-2 and TRBJ2-2; D is possibly TRBD1 (5 bases). Trimming shortened V by 7 bases and J by 1 base, and 13 bases separated the two germline ends. Per germline, CDR1 WSHSY and CDR2 SAAADI. CDR3 length: 15 amino acids. CDR3 residues: CASTIGQGNTGELFF. The CDR3 region has the DNA TGCGCCAGCACGATAGGTCAGGGGAACACCGGGGAGCTGTTTTTT.

The chain carries TRBV18 and TRBJ1-4; 10 nucleotides align to TRBD1. Germline V CDR1 and CDR2: KGHSH, LQKENI. This CDR3 spans 16 amino acids. V shed 4 bases, J shed 0 bases, and the junction held 2 bases outside the gene matches. The DNA for the CDR3 is TGTGCCAGCTCACGGACAGGGGGTTCAACTAATGAAAAACTGTTTTTT. The encoded protein is CASSRTGGSTNEKLFF. The full variable domain, rest sourced from reference TRBV18 and TRBJ1-4, is NAGVMQNPRHLVRRRGQEARLRCSPMKGHSHVYWYRQLPEEGLKFMVYLQKENIIDESGMPKERFSAEFPKEGPSILRIQQVVRGDSAAYFCASSRTGGSTNEKLFFGSGTQLSVL.

The chain is built from TRBV7-6 and TRBJ1-5, with a tentative D call TRBD1 (6 bases). Germline V lookup: CDR1 SGHVS, CDR2 FNYEAQ. The V gene lost 5 bases and the J gene lost 0 bases, with 11 bases spanning the gap. The CDR3 contains 15 residues. DNA of the CDR3: TGTGCCAGCAGCATCAACAGGGATAGCAATCAGCCCCAGCATTTT. Amino acids: CASSINRDSNQPQHF.

The chain links TRBV30 to TRBJ1-4; the D is unclear. The germline V gene has CDR1 GTSNPN and CDR2 SVGIG (reference sequence). This CDR3 region has 14 residues. V lost 3 bases, J lost 8 bases, and 16 bases lay in between. The CDR3 DNA reads as TGTGCCTGGAGCGGCACGGGTGGGTGGGAAAAACTGTTTTTT. It encodes CAWSGTGGWEKLFF.

CDR3 amino acids: CASSDRGRTEAFF. CDR3 in DNA: TGTGCCAGTAGTGACAGGGGGCGCACTGAAGCTTTCTTT. The chain joins TRBV19 to TRBJ1-1; the match to TRBD1 covers 10 bases. Germline V CDR1 and CDR2: LNHDA, SQIVND (reference sequence). The CDR3 extends over 13 amino acids. With 5 bases clipped from V and 4 bases from J, the junction kept 1 base outside the gene matches.

The chain combines TRBV19 with TRBJ2-1; 8 nucleotides align to TRBD2. Trimming removed 3 bases from V and 9 bases from J; junction bases left unmatched: 13. The CDR3 spans 16 residues. The germline V gene has CDR1 LNHDA and CDR2 SQIVND (reference sequence). In nucleotides, the CDR3 is TGTGCCAGTAGTATGAACGGGAGGGCCTCTATTGGTGAGCAGTTCTTC. Its protein is CASSMNGRASIGEQFF.

The chain employs TRBV18 and TRBJ2-7; D is ambiguous. The V end lost 1 base, the J end lost 3 bases, and 10 bases lay between the germline ends. This CDR3 has 14 residues. Germline CDR1 is KGHSH and CDR2 is LQKENI. The CDR3 loop reads CASSPRGQNYEQYF. The CDR3 DNA is TGTGCCAGCTCACCACGTGGCCAGAACTACGAGCAGTACTTC.

The rearrangement joins TRBV25-1 to TRBJ2-6; D gene ambiguous. Per germline, CDR1 MGHDK and CDR2 SYGVNS. The CDR3 has 13 amino acids. Trimming stripped 4 bases from V and 2 bases from J, with 3 bases between. CDR3: CASSVTGANVLTF. CDR3 nucleotides: TGTGCCAGCAGTGTTACTGGGGCCAACGTCCTGACTTTC.